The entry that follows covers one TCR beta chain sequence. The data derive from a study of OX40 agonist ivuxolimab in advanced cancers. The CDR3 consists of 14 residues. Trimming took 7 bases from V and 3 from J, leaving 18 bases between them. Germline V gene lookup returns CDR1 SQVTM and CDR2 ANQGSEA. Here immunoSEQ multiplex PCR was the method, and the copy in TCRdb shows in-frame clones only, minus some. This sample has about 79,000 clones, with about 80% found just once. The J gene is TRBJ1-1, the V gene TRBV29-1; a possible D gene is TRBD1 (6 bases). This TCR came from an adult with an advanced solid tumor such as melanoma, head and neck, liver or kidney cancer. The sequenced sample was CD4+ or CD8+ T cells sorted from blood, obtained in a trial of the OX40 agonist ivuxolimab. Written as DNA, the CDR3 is TGCAGCGCTAACTTACAGGGCTCGGACACTGAAGCTTTCTTT. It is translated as CSANLQGSDTEAFF.